This T cell receptor (beta chain) was identified during a study of CD8 T cells in Susac syndrome. There are 18 residues in the CDR3. The V gene's germline CDR1 is SQVTM and CDR2 ANQGSEA. The junction had 13 bases not matched to a gene; V was cut back by 6 bases and J by 1 base. A quantity of about 0.5 to 1 ug RNA underwent reverse transcription using random hexamers. TCRdb redid the calling of the immunoSEQ multiplex PCR reads with MiXCR, one entry per CDR3 protein. The sample has 120,000 or so distinct CDR3 sequences, around 94% seen once. Patients with Susac syndrome showed fulfilment of recently defined diagnostic criteria for definite or probable disease.

The genes are TRBV29-1 and TRBJ2-6; 9 bases match TRBD2. Sequencing was carried out using CD8+ T cells from PBMCs. This TCR was sampled from a human donor with Susac syndrome. The CDR3 sequence: CSVIPAPSGASGANVLTF. CDR3 nucleotide sequence: TGCAGCGTAATACCCGCGCCTAGCGGGGCATCTGGGGCCAACGTCCTGACTTTC.